Below are 8 T cell receptor beta chains sequenced from a single sample in a study of blood T cell repertoires in COVID-19. TCRdb's copy holds only in-frame clones and misses some; the assay was immunoSEQ multiplex PCR. The sample has 120,000 or so clones, 60% to 80% seen once. The sequenced material came from peripheral blood. The receptors come from a human donor in a cohort sampled during active COVID-19.

The J gene is TRBJ2-1, the V gene TRBV28; 15 bases map to TRBD2. This CDR3 has 16 residues. The junction had 3 bases not matched to a gene; V was cut back by 6 bases and J by 3 bases. The V gene's germline CDR1 is MDHEN and CDR2 SYDVKM. This chain's CDR3 is CASRPGLAGGYNEQFF. CDR3 coding DNA: TGTGCCAGCAGACCGGGACTAGCGGGAGGCTACAATGAGCAGTTCTTC.

V gene TRBV18 combines with J gene TRBJ1-1; tentatively, D is TRBD1 (5 bases). The CDR3 contains 15 residues. V lost 6 bases and J lost 8, with 22 bases in between. CDR1 is KGHSH and CDR2 is LQKENI in the germline V gene. CDR3 bases: TGTGCCAGCTCCCAGGATCCGTGGGGCCAGAAGGAAGCTTTCTTT. It specifies CASSQDPWGQKEAFF.

The gene calls are TRBV2 and TRBJ1-4, with 9 bases aligning to TRBD1. Germline V lookup: CDR1 SNHLY, CDR2 FYNNEI. V was clipped by 6 bases and J by 0 bases; unmatched bases: 20. This CDR3 region has 21 residues. CDR3 residues: CASRDRGGPVLGETTNEKLFF. The CDR3 region has the DNA TGTGCCAGCAGAGACAGGGGGGGGCCGGTACTTGGGGAAACAACTAATGAAAAACTGTTTTTT.

The J gene is TRBJ1-5, the V gene TRBV7-2; tentatively, D is TRBD1 (5 bases). Germline lookup yields CDR1 SGHTA and CDR2 FQGNSA. The CDR3 extends over 15 amino acids. The V and J ends lost 1 base and 2 bases respectively, with 9 bases between them. The CDR3 protein is CASSLVGLGNQPQHF. The CDR3 DNA reads as TGTGCCAGCAGCTTAGTGGGGCTGGGCAATCAGCCCCAGCATTTT.

V and J are TRBV24-1 and TRBJ2-5, with D hard to call. V was clipped by 5 bases and J by 9 bases, with 6 bases between them. This CDR3 has 10 amino acids. CDR1 and CDR2 (germline): KGHDR, SFDVKD. CDR3 sequence: CATSGDSQYF. In nucleotides, the CDR3 is TGTGCCACCAGTGGAGACTCCCAGTACTTC.

The chain carries TRBV5-6 and TRBJ1-2, with D maybe TRBD1 (6 bases). V lost 4 bases and J 4 bases, leaving 14 bases between the germline ends. Germline-derived CDR1 and CDR2 are SGHDT and YYEEEE. The CDR3 extends over 14 amino acids. The CDR3 protein is CASSPGGLGYGYTF. The DNA for the CDR3 is TGTGCCAGCAGCCCCGGGGGGCTGGGCTATGGCTACACCTTC.

This CDR3 reads CASSLQYEQYF. CDR3 nucleotide sequence: TGTGCCAGCAGTTTACAGTACGAGCAGTACTTC. The rearrangement uses TRBV7-9 and TRBJ2-7; D is uncertain. Germline-derived CDR1 and CDR2 are SEHNR and FQNEAQ (reference sequence). V gave up 6 bases and J gave up 4 bases, with 7 bases separating them. The CDR3 sequence is 11 residues long.

The V and J genes are TRBV11-2 and TRBJ2-5; 12 bases are shared with TRBD2. Trimming took 5 bases from V and 4 from J; bases not matched to a gene: 5. CDR1 is SGHAT and CDR2 is FQNNGV in the germline V gene. The CDR3 length is 15 residues. CDR3 nucleotide sequence: TGTGCCAGCAGCATTGAGACTAGCGGGGGAGAGACCCAGTACTTC. Protein: CASSIETSGGETQYF.